The present entry profiles one T cell receptor beta chain with its context. This entry comes from a study of blood T cell repertoires in COVID-19. Study context: There were acute and convalescent COVID-19 samples, and they came from the United States, Italy and Spain. The cDNA or gDNA used as material had been derived from T cells, B-cell-depleted T cells, or PBMCs.

Generated by immunoSEQ multiplex PCR, the TCRdb table keeps only in-frame clones and is missing some. The table has roughly 40,000 clones, more than 75% seen once. Sequences were obtained from peripheral blood. This clonotype was obtained from a man in his 70s with acute or convalescent COVID-19.

The DNA of the CDR3 is TGTGCCAGCAGTCGGAGACGCCTCTATGGCTACACCTTC. Its translation: CASSRRRLYGYTF. V is TRBV6-5 and J is TRBJ1-2; D not resolved. V was clipped by 5 bases and J by 4 bases, with 11 bases between them. Germline values: CDR1 MNHEY, CDR2 SVGAGI. The CDR3 extends over 13 amino acids.